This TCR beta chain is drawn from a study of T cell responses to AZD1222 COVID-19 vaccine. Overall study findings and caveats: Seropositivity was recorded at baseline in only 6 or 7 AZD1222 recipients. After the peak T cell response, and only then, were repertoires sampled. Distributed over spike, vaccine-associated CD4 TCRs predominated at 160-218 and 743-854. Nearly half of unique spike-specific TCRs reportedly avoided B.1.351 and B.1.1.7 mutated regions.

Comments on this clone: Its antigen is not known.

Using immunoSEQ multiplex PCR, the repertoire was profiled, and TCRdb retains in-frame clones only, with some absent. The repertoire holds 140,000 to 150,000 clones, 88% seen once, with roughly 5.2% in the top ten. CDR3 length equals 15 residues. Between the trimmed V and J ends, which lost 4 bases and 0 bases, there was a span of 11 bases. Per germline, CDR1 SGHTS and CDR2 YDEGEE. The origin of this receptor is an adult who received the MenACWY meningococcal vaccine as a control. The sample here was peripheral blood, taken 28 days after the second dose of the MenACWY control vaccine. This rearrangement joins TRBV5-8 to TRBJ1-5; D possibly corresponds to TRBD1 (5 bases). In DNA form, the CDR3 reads TGTGCCAGCAGCCCTGGGACCATTAGCAATCAGCCCCAGCATTTT. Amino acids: CASSPGTISNQPQHF.